Following are 25 T cell receptor beta chains from one sample sequenced in a study of immune characteristics of hereditary and idiopathic chronic pancreatitis. Patients having total pancreatectomy with islet autotransplantation provided the chronic pancreatitis pancreas tissue. Measured with immunoSEQ multiplex PCR; TCRdb has only the in-frame clones, and not every one. The sample consists of just over 1,400 clones, around 63% of them appearing once. The sequencing sample was made of pancreas tissue with hereditary chronic pancreatitis. The receptor set was obtained from a human donor with chronic pancreatitis.

CDR3 nucleotide sequence: TGTGCCAGCAGTTTTGGAAACACCATATATTTT. Its protein product is CASSFGNTIYF. This chain connects TRBV12-3 or TRBV12-4 to TRBJ1-3; D unresolved. Between the trimmed V and J ends, which lost 3 bases and 3 bases, there was a span of 0 bases. CDR3 size: 11 residues.

CDR3 region: CASSVSRDTPLGAFF. Written as DNA, the CDR3 is TGTGCCAGCAGCGTTAGCCGGGACACGCCACTGGGAGCTTTCTTT. The rearrangement joins TRBV9 to TRBJ1-1; tentative D call: TRBD1 (6 bases). The germline CDR1 and CDR2 sequences are SGDLS and YYNGEE. The CDR3 has 15 residues. V lost 2 bases and J 10 bases, leaving 21 bases between the germline ends. Full variable domain (missing parts from reference TRBV9 and TRBJ1-1): DSGVTQTPKHLITATGQRVTLRCSPRSGDLSVYWYQQSLDQGLQFLIQYYNGEERAKGNILERFSAQQFPDLHSELNLSSLELGDSALYFCASSVSRDTPLGAFFGQGTRLTVV.

This CDR3 is CASSSRQEGYGYTF. The DNA of the CDR3 is TGTGCCAGCAGCTCCCGACAGGAAGGCTATGGCTACACCTTC. V and J are TRBV5-4 and TRBJ1-2, with D possibly matching TRBD1 (6 bases). Deletions cut 3 bases from V and 4 bases from J, with 13 bases between. In germline, CDR1 is SGHNT, CDR2 YYREEE (reference sequence). The CDR3 runs 14 residues.

J is TRBJ2-1 and V is TRBV5-5; 8 bases line up with TRBD1. The V segment lost 4 bases and the J segment 6 bases; nucleotides outside the gene matches: 9. CDR1 is SGHKS, CDR2 YYEKEE, per germline (reference sequence). CDR3 length equals 15 residues. In nucleotides, the CDR3 is TGTGCCAGCAGCATGACCGACAGGGGTGGCAATGAGCAGTTCTTC. It is translated as CASSMTDRGGNEQFF.

CDR3: CASGGGAEAFF. The CDR3 bases are TGTGCCAGCGGGGGTGGGGCCGAAGCTTTCTTT. The chain carries TRBV28 and TRBJ1-1; tentative D call: TRBD1 (5 bases). Deletions cut 8 bases from V and 8 bases from J, with 12 bases between. The germline gives CDR1 MDHEN, CDR2 SYDVKM. The CDR3 contains 11 residues.

The chain is built from TRBV9 and TRBJ2-1, with D maybe TRBD1 (6 bases). The germline gives CDR1 SGDLS, CDR2 YYNGEE. The CDR3 sequence is 15 residues long. V dropped 0 bases and J dropped 4 bases, with 11 bases sitting between them. CDR3 coding DNA: TGTGCCAGCAGCGTAGAGGGGGAATCGTACAATGAGCAGTTCTTC. Encoded protein: CASSVEGESYNEQFF.

The chain employs TRBV30 and TRBJ2-1, with 12 bases identical to TRBD2. Trimming at V came to 4 bases and at J to 9 bases, leaving 10 bases not matched to a gene. The CDR3 contains 15 residues. Germline CDR1 GTSNPN, CDR2 SVGIG (reference sequence). CDR3 region: CAWTTGLAGLGEQFF. CDR3 DNA sequence: TGTGCCTGGACGACCGGACTAGCGGGACTAGGTGAGCAGTTCTTC.

The V gene is TRBV5-4, the J gene TRBJ2-5; D unresolved. Germline V CDR1 and CDR2: SGHNT, YYREEE (reference sequence). This CDR3 has 11 amino acids. Trimming removed 2 bases at V and 5 bases at J, with 4 bases between. The CDR3 region is CASSFGETQYF. Here the CDR3 DNA reads TGTGCCAGCAGCTTTGGGGAGACCCAGTACTTC.

This sequence joins TRBV6-5 and TRBJ1-4; D uncertain. CDR3 size: 16 residues. Germline V gene sequence: CDR1 MNHEY, CDR2 SVGAGI. Trimming shortened V by 2 bases and J by 8 bases, and 18 bases separated the two germline ends. CDR3 sequence reads: CASSYTPGSQSEKLFF. CDR3 bases: TGTGCCAGCAGTTACACCCCCGGGAGCCAGTCCGAAAAACTGTTTTTT.

The gene calls are TRBV3-1 (or the pseudogene TRBV3-2) and TRBJ2-1, with 7 nucleotides matching TRBD2. J gave up 9 bases and V 4 bases, and 9 bases lay outside the gene matches. Germline V gene data show CDR1 as LGHDT and CDR2 as YNNKEL (reference sequence). The CDR3 is 14 residues long. The DNA for the CDR3 is TGTGCCAGCAGCCTCCCGGGGGGACCGAGTGAGCAGTTCTTC. It yields the protein CASSLPGGPSEQFF.

This chain joins TRBV20-1 and TRBJ2-1; D gene unclear. CDR1 and CDR2 (germline): DFQATT, SNEGSKA (reference sequence). The CDR3 sequence is 11 residues long. V was clipped by 0 bases and J by 9 bases, with 6 bases between them. DNA of the CDR3: TGCAGTGCTAGAGATCTCGGTGAGCAGTTCTTC. It codes for CSARDLGEQFF.

This clone was seen a few times. This chain joins TRBV7-9 and TRBJ2-6, with unresolved D. This CDR3 comprises 17 residues. The V gene's germline CDR1 is SEHNR and CDR2 FQNEAQ (reference sequence). V dropped 5 bases and J dropped 1 base, with 15 bases sitting between them. The CDR3 sequence: CASSEFKVVSGANVLTF. CDR3 nucleotides: TGTGCCAGCAGCGAATTCAAGGTTGTTTCTGGGGCCAACGTCCTGACTTTC.

V usage is TRBV28 and J usage is TRBJ2-7; D is possibly TRBD2 (5 bases). This CDR3 has 16 residues. Germline V gene sequence: CDR1 MDHEN, CDR2 SYDVKM. The ends were cut back, 7 bases at V and 4 bases at J, with 23 bases in the middle. The CDR3 DNA reads TGTGCCAGCATGGGCCGGCGAGGGTCTGGGAAATACGAGCAGTACTTC. Its protein is CASMGRRGSGKYEQYF.

V and J are TRBV27 and TRBJ1-4, with no clear D. V lost 9 bases to trimming and J lost 8 bases, with 13 bases between them. CDR3 length: 12 residues. Germline values: CDR1 MNHEY, CDR2 SMNVEV (reference sequence). The DNA for the CDR3 is TGTGCCAGGGATGGACTTCGGGAAAAACTGTTTTTT. It is translated as CARDGLREKLFF. The variable domain in full, with the rest retrieved from reference TRBV27 and TRBJ1-4, is EAQVTQNPRYLITVTGKKLTVTCSQNMNHEYMSWYRQDPGLGLRQIYYSMNVEVTDKGDVPEGYKVSRKEKRNFPLILESPSPNQTSLYFCARDGLREKLFFGSGTQLSVL.

This chain connects TRBV3-1 (or the pseudogene TRBV3-2) to TRBJ2-7, with 8 positions matching TRBD1. The V and J ends lost 5 bases and 9 bases, in that order; junction bases with no gene match: 18. This CDR3 has 16 residues. CDR1 is LGHDT and CDR2 is YNNKEL in the germline V gene (reference sequence). CDR3 sequence (DNA): TGTGCCAGCAGCTTAACTCCCCAGGGGGCGGGGAAGGGGCAGTACTTC. Protein sequence: CASSLTPQGAGKGQYF.

The chain links TRBV2 to TRBJ2-5; no clear D gene. CDR1 and CDR2 (germline): SNHLY, FYNNEI. V was cut by 5 bases and J by 3 bases, with 7 bases left in between. This CDR3 region has 12 residues. DNA for the CDR3: TGTGCCAGCAGTTATCTGGAAGAGACCCAGTACTTC. As protein: CASSYLEETQYF.

This chain links TRBV5-1 with TRBJ1-1; unclear D gene. Looked up from germline, CDR1 is SGHRS and CDR2 is YFSETQ. This CDR3 contains 15 residues. With 0 bases removed from V and 2 bases from J, the gap between germline ends came to 11 bases. Written as DNA, the CDR3 is TGCGCCAGCAGCTTGGAAGAGACACTTAACACTGAAGCTTTCTTT. It specifies CASSLEETLNTEAFF.

The V call is TRBV9, the J call TRBJ2-3; D ambiguous. The V end lost 3 bases, the J end lost 5 bases, and 10 bases lay between the germline ends. The germline V gene encodes CDR1 SGDLS and CDR2 YYNGEE. The CDR3 runs 13 residues. CDR3 residues: CASSARYGDTQYF. CDR3 nucleotides: TGTGCCAGCAGCGCTCGCTACGGAGATACGCAGTATTTT.

This clone was seen just once. The chain employs TRBV7-3 and TRBJ1-1; maybe TRBD1 (5 bases). CDR3 size: 13 residues. V lost 5 bases to trimming and J lost 5 bases, with 12 bases between them. Germline values: CDR1 SGHTA, CDR2 FQGTGA. For the CDR3, the DNA is TGTGCCAGCAGCCTCTCGGGGGTAACTGAAGCTTTCTTT. Amino acid sequence: CASSLSGVTEAFF.

This sequence joins TRBV2 and TRBJ1-2; D call uncertain. CDR3 length equals 14 residues. V shed 7 bases and J shed 0 bases, with 12 bases lying between them. The V gene's germline CDR1 is SNHLY and CDR2 FYNNEI. In nucleotides, the CDR3 is TGTGCCAGCAAAGAAACTGTGACTAACTATGGCTACACCTTC. Amino acid sequence: CASKETVTNYGYTF.

V usage is TRBV2 and J usage is TRBJ1-1; 10 positions agree with TRBD1. Trimming removed 6 bases from V and 7 bases from J; junction bases left unmatched: 5. Per the germline V gene, CDR1 is SNHLY and CDR2 is FYNNEI. There are 13 residues in the CDR3. The CDR3, as DNA: TGTGCCAGCAGGGGACAGGGGTATGGTGAAGCTTTCTTT. Protein: CASRGQGYGEAFF.

The chain links TRBV6-7 to TRBJ1-3; D unresolved. TRBV6-7 is an open reading frame, and its role is uncertain. With 5 bases removed from V and 0 bases from J, the gap between germline ends came to 14 bases. The CDR3 consists of 16 residues. This chain's CDR3 is CASSPPYNNSGNTIYF. CDR3 sequence (DNA): TGTGCCAGCAGTCCACCCTATAACAACTCTGGAAACACCATATATTTT.

V and J are TRBV3-1 (or the pseudogene TRBV3-2) and TRBJ2-1, with TRBD2 as a possible D gene (6 bases). Germline V CDR1 and CDR2: LGHDT, YNNKEL (reference sequence). V was shortened by 5 bases and J by 2 bases, with 19 bases between the two germline ends. CDR3 length equals 17 residues. CDR3 residues: CASSVTDGTPPYNEQFF. CDR3 sequence (DNA): TGTGCCAGCAGCGTCACGGACGGGACTCCACCCTACAATGAGCAGTTCTTC.

This chain joins TRBV3-1 (or the pseudogene TRBV3-2) and TRBJ2-3; 13 nucleotides match TRBD2. The CDR3 totals 17 residues. Trimming took 3 bases from V and 6 from J; bases not matched to a gene: 9. Germline loops: CDR1 LGHDT, CDR2 YNNKEL (reference sequence). CDR3 coding DNA: TGTGCCAGCAGCCAGACACTAGCGGGGGGGCCCGCCGATACGCAGTATTTT. It specifies CASSQTLAGGPADTQYF.

Only one count was recorded for this clone. The chain combines TRBV5-1 with TRBJ1-1; possibly TRBD1 for D (6 bases). In germline, CDR1 is SGHRS, CDR2 YFSETQ. Trimming removed 4 bases from V and 6 bases from J, with 25 bases in between. The CDR3 length is 17 residues. CDR3 in amino acids: CASSPVGASPKASEAFF. Here the CDR3 DNA reads TGCGCCAGCAGCCCGGTGGGGGCATCCCCCAAAGCCTCTGAAGCTTTCTTT. Using reference TRBV5-1 and TRBJ1-1 for the parts outside the CDR3, the full variable domain is KAGVTQTPRYLIKTRGQQVTLSCSPISGHRSVSWYQQTPGQGLQFLFEYFSETQRNKGNFPGRFSGRQFSNSRSEMNVSTLELGDSALYLCASSPVGASPKASEAFFGQGTRLTVV.